Shown below are 6 T cell receptor beta chains from a single sample sequenced in a study of blood T cells in healthy people across ages. Then a second PCR, running roughly 7 to 11 cycles, was carried out with a sample-barcoded 5' primer and a J-beta primer mix. Via MiXCR, TCRdb re-called the 5' RACE reads, giving one row per CDR3 protein. Seen here are roughly 730,000 distinct CDR3 sequences, 45% to 70% observed once, and the top ten hold under 30%. The sample was blood. The receptors were sampled from a man aged 40-50 years in good health.

The chain couples TRBV4-3 to TRBJ2-7, with TRBD2 matching over 7 bases. This CDR3 region has 15 residues. Germline CDR1 and CDR2: LGHNA and YSLEER. Unmatched junction bases numbered 8, after V lost 0 bases and J lost 6 bases. The CDR3 DNA follows: TGCGCCAGCAGCCAAGACGAACGGTGGGGGGGCGAGCAGTACTTC. Its protein is CASSQDERWGGEQYF.

The rearrangement joins TRBV2 to TRBJ1-6; 10 bases are a match to TRBD1. CDR3 size: 14 residues. Germline CDR1 is SNHLY and CDR2 is FYNNEI. J was trimmed by 12 bases and V by 5 bases; bases with no gene match: 7. CDR3: CASSPEGQGRPLHF. The CDR3 nucleotides are TGTGCCAGCAGTCCCGAGGGACAGGGGAGACCCCTCCACTTT.

This clonotype was counted once. The chain is built from TRBV20-1 and TRBJ2-7, with D possibly matching TRBD1 (5 bases). Trimming left V 0 bases short and J 2 bases short, with 17 bases between. Germline V gene data show CDR1 as DFQATT and CDR2 as SNEGSKA (reference sequence). The CDR3 consists of 16 residues. The CDR3 sequence: CSARDPGHLSTYEQYF. The CDR3 DNA reads TGCAGTGCTAGAGATCCCGGACACCTGTCTACCTACGAGCAGTACTTC.

This clonotype has more than one count but fewer than ten. The genes are TRBV7-3 and TRBJ2-3, with 8 bases that match TRBD1. The V gene's germline CDR1 is SGHTA and CDR2 FQGTGA. The CDR3 is 15 amino acids. The V and J ends lost 8 bases and 3 bases, in that order; junction bases with no gene match: 10. CDR3 DNA: TGTGCCAGCTCTATTGGGCAGGGGGCAACAGATACGCAGTATTTT. Translated, it gives CASSIGQGATDTQYF.

V usage is TRBV5-6 and J usage is TRBJ2-7; weak D call: TRBD2 (6 bases). There are 13 residues in the CDR3. With 2 bases removed from V and 7 bases from J, the gap between germline ends came to 13 bases. Germline V lookup: CDR1 SGHDT, CDR2 YYEEEE. The chain's CDR3 is CASSFQGGNEQYF. CDR3 sequence (DNA): TGTGCCAGCAGCTTTCAGGGAGGCAATGAGCAGTACTTC.

V usage is TRBV7-2 and J usage is TRBJ2-4, with D unresolved. The CDR3 length is 15 residues. Germline V gene sequence: CDR1 SGHTA, CDR2 FQGNSA. The germline V and J ends were trimmed by 3 bases and 13 bases, with 22 bases remaining between them. The CDR3 loop is CASSFLTYQRPQQYF. The CDR3 nucleotides read TGTGCCAGCAGCTTCCTTACCTACCAGCGCCCACAGCAGTACTTC.